This TCR beta chain was identified in a study of blood T cell repertoires in COVID-19. About the study: COVID-19 samples from acute and convalescent phases originated in the United States, Italy and Spain. T cells, B-cell-depleted T cells, or PBMCs supplied cDNA or gDNA.

Authors' analysis steps: Reference gene primers were amplified, and this amplification served to estimate nucleated cell counts. TCRdb's table, derived via immunoSEQ multiplex PCR, lists solely in-frame clones and lacks some. V, J and clone size reflect that table, while D and trimming were determined from the DNA. The profile shows 130,000 or so clones, 80% to 90% of them singletons. Trimming pared 4 bases from V and 7 bases from J, leaving 13 bases between. CDR3 length: 13 amino acids. Germline-derived CDR1 and CDR2 are MNHEY and SVGAGI. This sequence originates from a human donor in a cohort sampled during active COVID-19. The sequencing sample was made of peripheral blood. The rearrangement joins TRBV6-5 to TRBJ1-1, with D perhaps TRBD1 (6 bases). CDR3 DNA sequence: TGTGCCAGCAGTTTCCCGGGACACAATGAAGCTTTCTTT. Translated: CASSFPGHNEAFF.